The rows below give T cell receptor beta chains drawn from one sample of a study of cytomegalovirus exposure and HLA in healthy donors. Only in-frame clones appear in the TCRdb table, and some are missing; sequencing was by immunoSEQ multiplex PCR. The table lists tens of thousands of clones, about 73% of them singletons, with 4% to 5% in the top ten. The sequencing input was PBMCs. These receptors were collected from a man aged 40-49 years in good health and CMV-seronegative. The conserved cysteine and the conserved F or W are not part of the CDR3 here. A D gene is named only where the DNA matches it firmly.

ASSVISSYEQY TRBV10-2 NA TRBJ2-7
SGGREGFTEAF TRBV29-1 NA TRBJ1-1
ASSEGESGANVLT TRBV7-7 NA TRBJ2-6
ASSPPGLAGIGSYEQY TRBV11-1 TRBD2 TRBJ2-7
SVGTGSSYEQY TRBV29-1 NA NA
ASRKTGGGETQY TRBV6-5 TRBD1 TRBJ2-5
ASSSHRVADYEQY TRBV6-6 NA TRBJ2-7
AISQDRTSYEQY TRBV10-3 NA TRBJ2-7
ASRTFVTGLWTDTQY TRBV28 TRBD1 TRBJ2-3
ASRHNAGIYGYT TRBV25-1 NA TRBJ1-2
ASSSRATASGNTIY TRBV7-2 NA TRBJ1-3
ASSARQGENEQF TRBV6-1 TRBD1 TRBJ2-1
ASTLASGTGELF TRBV14 NA TRBJ2-2
ASSLVDRMETQY TRBV5-4 NA TRBJ2-5
SAGTGSTGELF TRBV29-1 TRBD1 TRBJ2-2
ASSPVSVISGNTIY TRBV18 NA TRBJ1-3